This TCR beta chain was sequenced for a study of T cell clonotyping in hematopoietic cell transplantation. From germline, CDR1 is WNHNN and CDR2 SYGVQD (reference sequence). V was pared by 2 bases and J by 5 bases, with 6 bases between. The CDR3 extends over 13 amino acids. Sequencing was performed with immunoSEQ multiplex PCR; in TCRdb, only in-frame clones are kept and a portion is missing. The table records 60,000 to 75,000 clones, around 94% of them present only once. Sequenced sample: peripheral blood mononuclear cells. This chain uses TRBV10-1 with TRBJ1-4; perhaps TRBD1 as D (5 bases). The TCR was taken from a man between 50 and 59 years old in good health. Some clones in this sample may be carry-over from other donors' samples. The CDR3 spells CASSEGDNEKLFF. CDR3 DNA: TGCGCCAGCAGTGAGGGGGACAATGAAAAACTGTTTTTT.